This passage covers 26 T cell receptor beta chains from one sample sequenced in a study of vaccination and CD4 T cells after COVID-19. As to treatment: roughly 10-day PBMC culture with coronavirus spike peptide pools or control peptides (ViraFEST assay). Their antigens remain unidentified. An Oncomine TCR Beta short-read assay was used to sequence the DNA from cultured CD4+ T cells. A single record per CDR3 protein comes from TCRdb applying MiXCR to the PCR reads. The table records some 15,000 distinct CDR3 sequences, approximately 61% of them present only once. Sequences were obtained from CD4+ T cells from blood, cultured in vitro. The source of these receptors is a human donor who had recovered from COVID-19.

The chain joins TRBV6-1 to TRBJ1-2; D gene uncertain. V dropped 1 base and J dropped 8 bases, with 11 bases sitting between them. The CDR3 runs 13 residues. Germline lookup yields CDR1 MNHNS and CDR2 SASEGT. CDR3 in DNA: TGTGCCAGCAGTGAAGAAGAGGGTTCAGGCTACACCTTC. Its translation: CASSEEEGSGYTF.

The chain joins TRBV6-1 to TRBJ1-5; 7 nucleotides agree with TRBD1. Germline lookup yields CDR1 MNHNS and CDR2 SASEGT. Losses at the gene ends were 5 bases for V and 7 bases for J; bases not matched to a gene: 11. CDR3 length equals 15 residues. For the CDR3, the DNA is TGTGCCAGCAGTAACGGGACAGTCGGCAGACAGCCCCAGCATTTT. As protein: CASSNGTVGRQPQHF.

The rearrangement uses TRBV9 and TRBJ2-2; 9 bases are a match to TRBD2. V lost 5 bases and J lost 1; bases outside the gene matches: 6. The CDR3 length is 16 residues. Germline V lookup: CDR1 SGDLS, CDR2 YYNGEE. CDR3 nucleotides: TGTGCCAGCAGTTATCCAGCGGGAGGGAACACCGGGGAGCTGTTTTTT. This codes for CASSYPAGGNTGELFF.

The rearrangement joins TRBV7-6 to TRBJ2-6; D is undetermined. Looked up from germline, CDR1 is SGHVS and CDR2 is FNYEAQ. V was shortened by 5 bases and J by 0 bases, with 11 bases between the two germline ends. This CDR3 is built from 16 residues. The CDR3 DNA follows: TGTGCCAGCAGCCCAGGACGGACCTCTGGGGCCAACGTCCTGACTTTC. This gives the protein CASSPGRTSGANVLTF. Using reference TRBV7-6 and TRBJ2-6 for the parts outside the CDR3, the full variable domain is GAGVSQSPRYKVTKRGQDVALRCDPISGHVSLYWYRQALGQGPEFLTYFNYEAQQDKSGLPNDRFSAERPEGSISTLTIQRTEQRDSAMYRCASSPGRTSGANVLTFGAGSRLTVL.

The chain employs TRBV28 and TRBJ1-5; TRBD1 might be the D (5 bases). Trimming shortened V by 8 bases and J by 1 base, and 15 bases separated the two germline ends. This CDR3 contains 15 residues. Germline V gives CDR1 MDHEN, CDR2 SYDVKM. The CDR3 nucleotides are TGTGCCAGCGGGCAGGGAGGGGCCAGCAATCAGCCCCAGCATTTT. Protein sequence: CASGQGGASNQPQHF. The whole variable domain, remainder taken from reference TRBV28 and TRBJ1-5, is DVKVTQSSRYLVKRTGEKVFLECVQDMDHENMFWYRQDPGLGLRLIYFSYDVKMKEKGDIPEGYSVSREKKERFSLILESASTNQTSMYLCASGQGGASNQPQHFGDGTRLSIL.

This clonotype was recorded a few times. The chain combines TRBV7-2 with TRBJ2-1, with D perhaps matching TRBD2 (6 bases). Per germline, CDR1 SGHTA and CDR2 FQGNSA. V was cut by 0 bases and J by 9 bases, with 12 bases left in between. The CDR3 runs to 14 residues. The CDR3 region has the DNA TGTGCCAGCAGCTTAGCCCCTCTTAGCGGTGAGCAGTTCTTC. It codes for CASSLAPLSGEQFF.

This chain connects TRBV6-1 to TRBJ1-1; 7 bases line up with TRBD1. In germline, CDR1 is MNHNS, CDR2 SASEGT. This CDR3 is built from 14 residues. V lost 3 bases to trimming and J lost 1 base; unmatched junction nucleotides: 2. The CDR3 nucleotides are TGTGCCAGCAGTGATAGGGGGCAGAACACTGAAGCTTTCTTT. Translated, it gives CASSDRGQNTEAFF.

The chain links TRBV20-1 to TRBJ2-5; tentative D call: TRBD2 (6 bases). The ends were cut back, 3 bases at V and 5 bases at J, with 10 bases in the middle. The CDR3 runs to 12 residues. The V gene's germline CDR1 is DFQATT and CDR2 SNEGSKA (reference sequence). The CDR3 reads CSASLEGETQYF. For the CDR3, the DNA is TGCAGTGCTAGCCTGGAGGGGGAGACCCAGTACTTC.

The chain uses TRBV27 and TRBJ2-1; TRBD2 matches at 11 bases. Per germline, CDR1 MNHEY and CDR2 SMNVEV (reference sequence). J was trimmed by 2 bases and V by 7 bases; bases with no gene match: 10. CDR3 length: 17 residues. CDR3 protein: CASTDILAGETYNEQFF. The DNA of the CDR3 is TGTGCCAGCACCGATATACTAGCGGGAGAAACCTACAATGAGCAGTTCTTC.

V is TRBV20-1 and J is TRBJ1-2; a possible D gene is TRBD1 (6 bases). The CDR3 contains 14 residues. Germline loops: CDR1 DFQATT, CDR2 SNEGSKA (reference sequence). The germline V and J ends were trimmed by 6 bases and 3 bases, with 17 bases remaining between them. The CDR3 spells CSARTPEGDYGYTF. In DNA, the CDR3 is TGCAGTGCCCGGACCCCAGAGGGGGACTATGGCTACACCTTC.

Here the CDR3 reads CASSKGTGELFF. The CDR3 DNA is TGTGCCAGCAGCAAAGGGACCGGGGAGCTGTTTTTT. This chain uses TRBV21-1 with TRBJ2-2. TRBV21-1 counts as a pseudogene. The CDR3 contains 12 residues.

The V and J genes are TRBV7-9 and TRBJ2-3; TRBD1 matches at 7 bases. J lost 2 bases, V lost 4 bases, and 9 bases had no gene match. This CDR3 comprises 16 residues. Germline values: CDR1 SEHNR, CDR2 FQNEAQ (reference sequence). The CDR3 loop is CASSSPLGQATDTQYF. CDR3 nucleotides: TGTGCCAGCAGCTCCCCCTTAGGACAGGCCACAGATACGCAGTATTTT.

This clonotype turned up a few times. CDR3 sequence: CSARDSSGRGTDTQYF. The DNA for the CDR3 is TGCAGTGCTAGAGATAGCAGCGGACGGGGCACAGATACGCAGTATTTT. This chain uses TRBV20-1 with TRBJ2-3; perhaps TRBD2 as D (5 bases). The ends were cut back, 0 bases at V and 1 base at J, with 14 bases in the middle. The CDR3 is made up of 16 amino acids. In germline, CDR1 is DFQATT, CDR2 SNEGSKA (reference sequence).

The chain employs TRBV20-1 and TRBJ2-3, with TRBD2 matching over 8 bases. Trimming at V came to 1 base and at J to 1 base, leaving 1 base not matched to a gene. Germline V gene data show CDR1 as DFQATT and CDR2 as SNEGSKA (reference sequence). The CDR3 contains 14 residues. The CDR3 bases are TGCAGTGCTAGAGTCGGGGGGGGCACAGATACGCAGTATTTT. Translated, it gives CSARVGGGTDTQYF.

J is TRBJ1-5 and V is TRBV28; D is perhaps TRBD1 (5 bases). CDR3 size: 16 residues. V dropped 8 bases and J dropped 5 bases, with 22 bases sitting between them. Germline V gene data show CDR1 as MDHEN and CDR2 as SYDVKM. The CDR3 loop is CASLLTAVQGDQPQHF. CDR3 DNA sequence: TGTGCCAGCTTACTTACAGCTGTGCAGGGTGATCAGCCCCAGCATTTT.

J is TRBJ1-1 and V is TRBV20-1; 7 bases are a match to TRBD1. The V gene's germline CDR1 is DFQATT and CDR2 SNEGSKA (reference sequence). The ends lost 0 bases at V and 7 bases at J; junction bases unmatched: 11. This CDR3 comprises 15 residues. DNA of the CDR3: TGCAGTGCTAGAGACTTTCCGGGACAGTCTGTTGAAGCTTTCTTT. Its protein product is CSARDFPGQSVEAFF.

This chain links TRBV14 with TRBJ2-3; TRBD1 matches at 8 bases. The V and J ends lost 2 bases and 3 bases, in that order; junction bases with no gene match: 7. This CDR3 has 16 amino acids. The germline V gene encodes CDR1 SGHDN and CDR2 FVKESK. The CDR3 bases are TGTGCCAGCAGCCAAAGGGGCAGGGGGCAGACAGATACGCAGTATTTT. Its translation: CASSQRGRGQTDTQYF.

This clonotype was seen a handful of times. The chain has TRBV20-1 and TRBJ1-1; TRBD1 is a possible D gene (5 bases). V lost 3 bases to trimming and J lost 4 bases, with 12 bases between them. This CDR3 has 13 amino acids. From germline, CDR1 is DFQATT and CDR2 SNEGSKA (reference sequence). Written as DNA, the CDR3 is TGCAGTGCTAGCTGGATGAGGGGCACTGAAGCTTTCTTT. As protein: CSASWMRGTEAFF.

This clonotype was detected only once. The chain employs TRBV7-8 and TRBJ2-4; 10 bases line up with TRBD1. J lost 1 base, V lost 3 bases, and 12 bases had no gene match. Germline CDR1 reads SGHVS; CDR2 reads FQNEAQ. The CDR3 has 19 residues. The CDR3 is CASSLRPGTGEGAKNIQYF. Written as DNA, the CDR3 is TGTGCCAGCAGCTTGCGTCCCGGGACAGGGGAAGGGGCCAAAAACATTCAGTACTTC.

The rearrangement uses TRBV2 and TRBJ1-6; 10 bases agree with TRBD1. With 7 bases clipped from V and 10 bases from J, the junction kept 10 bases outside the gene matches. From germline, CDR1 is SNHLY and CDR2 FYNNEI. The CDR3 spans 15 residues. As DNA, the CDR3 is TGTGCCAGCACCCCGGCGGGACAGGGGAACTCACCCCTCCACTTT. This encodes CASTPAGQGNSPLHF.

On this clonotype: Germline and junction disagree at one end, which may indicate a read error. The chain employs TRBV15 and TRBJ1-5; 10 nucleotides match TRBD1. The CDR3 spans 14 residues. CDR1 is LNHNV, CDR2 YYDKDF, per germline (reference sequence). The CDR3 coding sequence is TGTGTCACCAGCAAAGGGACAGGGGCTCAGCCCCAGCATTTT. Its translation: CVTSKGTGAQPQHF.

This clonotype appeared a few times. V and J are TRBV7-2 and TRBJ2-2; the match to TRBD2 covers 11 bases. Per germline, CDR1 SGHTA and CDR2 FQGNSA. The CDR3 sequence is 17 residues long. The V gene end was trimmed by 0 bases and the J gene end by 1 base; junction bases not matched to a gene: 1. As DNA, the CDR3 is TGTGCCAGCAGCTTAGCGGGACTAGCGGAGAACACCGGGGAGCTGTTTTTT. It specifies CASSLAGLAENTGELFF.

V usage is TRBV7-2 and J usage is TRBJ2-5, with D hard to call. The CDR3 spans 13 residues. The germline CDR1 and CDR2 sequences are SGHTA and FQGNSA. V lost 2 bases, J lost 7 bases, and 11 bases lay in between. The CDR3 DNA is TGTGCCAGCAGCTTAACCGAAAAGGGGACCCAGTACTTC. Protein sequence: CASSLTEKGTQYF.

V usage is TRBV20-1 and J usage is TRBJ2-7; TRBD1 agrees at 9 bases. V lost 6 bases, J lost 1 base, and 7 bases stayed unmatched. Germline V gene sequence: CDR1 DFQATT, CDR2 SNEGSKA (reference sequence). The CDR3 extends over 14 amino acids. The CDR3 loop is CSANTGTGSYEQYF. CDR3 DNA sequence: TGCAGTGCGAACACCGGGACAGGGTCCTACGAGCAGTACTTC.

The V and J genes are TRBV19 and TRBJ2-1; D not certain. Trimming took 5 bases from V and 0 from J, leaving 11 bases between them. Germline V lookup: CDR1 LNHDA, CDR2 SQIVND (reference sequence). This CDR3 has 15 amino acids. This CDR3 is CASSVLVSSYNEQFF. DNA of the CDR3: TGTGCCAGTAGTGTCCTGGTGAGCTCCTACAATGAGCAGTTCTTC.

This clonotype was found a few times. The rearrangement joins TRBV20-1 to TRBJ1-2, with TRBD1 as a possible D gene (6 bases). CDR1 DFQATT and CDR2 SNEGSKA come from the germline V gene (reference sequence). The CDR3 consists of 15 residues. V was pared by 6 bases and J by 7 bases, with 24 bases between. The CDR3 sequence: CSAQSISGHWGGYTF. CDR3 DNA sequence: TGCAGTGCCCAGTCCATTTCGGGACATTGGGGTGGCTACACCTTC.